Each of the 6 T cell receptor beta chains below was sequenced from the same sample in a study of blood T cells in healthy people across ages. A sample-barcoded 5' primer and a J-beta primer mix were used in a second PCR of about 7 to 12 cycles. TCRdb itself ran the 5' RACE reads through MiXCR, one entry per CDR3 protein. This sample has 780,000 or so distinct CDR3 sequences; roughly 25% occur once, and the top ten carry approximately 3.7%. The sample was also reused in another study, on T cells of mothers and their children.

Sequenced input: blood. Every receptor here comes from a boy aged 10-17 years in good health.

The chain combines TRBV4-2 with TRBJ2-2; D assignment may be TRBD1 or TRBD2 (5 bases each). This CDR3 is built from 18 residues. V dropped 1 base and J dropped 4 bases, with 19 bases sitting between them. Germline lookup yields CDR1 LGHNA and CDR2 YNFKEQ. The CDR3 loop is CASSQAITGTLGTGELFF. Written as DNA, the CDR3 is TGTGCCAGCAGCCAAGCAATTACCGGGACGCTCGGCACCGGGGAGCTGTTTTTT.

This clonotype was observed a few times. V is TRBV4-3 and J is TRBJ2-2; D gene unclear. Between the trimmed V and J ends, which lost 0 bases and 0 bases, there was a span of 5 bases. The CDR3 is 15 amino acids. The germline V gene has CDR1 LGHNA and CDR2 YSLEER. The CDR3 DNA is TGCGCCAGCAGCCAAGATGCCGCGAACACCGGGGAGCTGTTTTTT. Protein sequence: CASSQDAANTGELFF.

The rearrangement joins TRBV6-2 or TRBV6-3 to TRBJ2-5, with TRBD2 matching 8 bases. CDR1 MNHEY and CDR2 SVGEGT come from the germline V gene. The CDR3 runs to 15 residues. With 5 bases clipped from V and 5 bases from J, the junction kept 10 bases outside the gene matches. The CDR3 DNA reads as TGTGCCAGCAGTAACCTGCGGGGGGCACCGGAGACCCAGTACTTC. Amino acid sequence: CASSNLRGAPETQYF.

This clonotype was recorded many times. The chain is built from TRBV12-3 or TRBV12-4 and TRBJ2-4; D might be TRBD1 (6 bases). The germline V and J ends were trimmed by 5 bases and 1 base, with 9 bases remaining between them. The CDR3 totals 14 residues. CDR3 protein: CASSPGVAKNIQYF. For the CDR3, the DNA is TGTGCCAGCAGTCCAGGGGTTGCCAAAAACATTCAGTACTTC.

The chain carries TRBV11-3 and TRBJ2-1, with D uncertain. This CDR3 contains 13 residues. Trimming left V 5 bases short and J 9 bases short, with 14 bases between. Germline V gene sequence: CDR1 SGHNT, CDR2 YENEEA. The CDR3 sequence is CASSQVHSGEQFF. The CDR3 DNA reads as TGTGCCAGCAGCCAGGTACACAGTGGTGAGCAGTTCTTC. The full variable domain, with the rest looked up from reference TRBV11-3 and TRBJ2-1, is EAGVVQSPRYKIIEKKQPVAFWCNPISGHNTLYWYLQNLGQGPELLIRYENEEAVDDSQLPKDRFSAERLKGVDSTLKIQPAELGDSAVYLCASSQVHSGEQFFGPGTRLTVL.

This clonotype is a singleton in its sample. This chain connects TRBV7-9 to TRBJ1-1; D is ambiguous. The CDR3 contains 12 residues. CDR1 and CDR2 from the germline V gene are SEHNR and FQNEAQ (reference sequence). V lost 5 bases to trimming and J lost 4 bases, with 8 bases between them. In DNA, the CDR3 is TGTGCCAGCAGCCCCTCTGCCACTGAAGCTTTCTTT. Protein: CASSPSATEAFF.